This T cell receptor beta chain was sequenced in a study of Graves' ophthalmopathy and Graves' hyperthyroidism. About the study: Blood was drawn at initial diagnosis, before any treatment. General study results and limits: Ophthalmopathy progression predictions by the model showed roughly 77% specificity and 70.59% sensitivity. In separating ophthalmopathy from stable hyperthyroidism, a 13-signature model achieved around 85% sensitivity and 81.08% specificity.

As the template, RNA transcripts were used to amplify TCR beta CDR3 regions. Second-round multiplex PCR came after first-round RT-PCR with HTBI primers. TCRdb processed the multiplex PCR reads anew with MiXCR; each CDR3 protein has one entry. Counted here are 400,000 or so distinct CDR3 sequences, approximately 15% occurring once; the ten biggest clones make up roughly 7%. V was shortened by 0 bases and J by 4 bases, with 12 bases between the two germline ends. Germline loops: CDR1 SGHVS, CDR2 FQNEAQ. The CDR3 runs to 15 residues. Ten or more counts support this clonotype. The antigen remains unidentified. It was on clinical symptoms, serum thyroxine, TRAb, thyroid ultrasound and orbital computed tomography that diagnosis relied.

The chain joins TRBV7-8 to TRBJ1-2; unclear D gene. What was sequenced was peripheral blood. This TCR derives from a woman aged 18-35 years with stable Graves' hyperthyroidism. CDR3: CASSLAAVIPYGYTF. Here the CDR3 DNA reads TGTGCCAGCAGCTTAGCGGCCGTAATCCCCTATGGCTACACCTTC.